A single sample is the source of the 18 T cell receptor beta chains below, sequenced in a study of blood T cell repertoires in COVID-19. Method: immunoSEQ multiplex PCR; TCRdb's copy keeps in-frame clones and lacks some. The sample has 300,000 to 400,000 clones, roughly 87% seen once. The specimen was peripheral blood. These receptors originate from a man aged 30 to 39 with COVID-19, enrolled during active disease.

The rearrangement uses TRBV5-1 and TRBJ2-5, with D possibly matching TRBD2 (5 bases). Germline CDR1 SGHRS, CDR2 YFSETQ. Trimming removed 0 bases from V and 1 base from J, with 7 bases in between. The CDR3 loop spans 14 amino acids. CDR3 in amino acids: CASSLGAGQETQYF. The CDR3 nucleotides read TGCGCCAGCAGCTTGGGGGCGGGCCAAGAGACCCAGTACTTC.

J is TRBJ2-1 and V is TRBV19; 15 nucleotides line up with TRBD2. J lost 1 base, V lost 7 bases, and 11 bases had no gene match. CDR3 size: 19 residues. Germline V lookup: CDR1 LNHDA, CDR2 SQIVND (reference sequence). Written as DNA, the CDR3 is TGTGCCAGTACCCCATTACAGGGACTAGCGGGGGGATCCTACAATGAGCAGTTCTTC. The encoded protein is CASTPLQGLAGGSYNEQFF.

This chain joins TRBV12-5 and TRBJ2-1; TRBD2 is a possible D gene (5 bases). CDR3 length: 13 amino acids. V was cut by 1 base and J by 7 bases, with 8 bases left in between. The germline gives CDR1 LGHNT, CDR2 FRNRAP. DNA of the CDR3: TGTGCTAGTGGTTTGGCCACTAGGAATGAGCAGTTCTTC. Translating it yields CASGLATRNEQFF. Supplemented by reference TRBV12-5 and TRBJ2-1, the full variable domain reads DARVTQTPRHKVTEMGQEVTMRCQPILGHNTVFWYRQTMMQGLELLAYFRNRAPLDDSGMPKDRFSAEMPDATLATLKIQPSEPRDSAVYFCASGLATRNEQFFGPGTRLTVL.

The chain joins TRBV12-3 or TRBV12-4 to TRBJ1-2; D is possibly TRBD1 (5 bases). Between the trimmed V and J ends, which lost 2 bases and 5 bases, there was a span of 6 bases. The length of the CDR3 is 12 residues. The chain's CDR3 is CASSLRQYGYTF. CDR3 bases: TGTGCCAGCAGTTTACGACAGTATGGCTACACCTTC.

The V and J genes are TRBV5-4 and TRBJ1-6, with 9 bases matching TRBD1. V trimming: 3 bases; J trimming: 9 bases; junction bases outside the gene matches: 10. CDR1 SGHNT and CDR2 YYREEE come from the germline V gene (reference sequence). There are 16 residues in the CDR3. Here the CDR3 DNA reads TGTGCCAGCAGCTCAAAGGACAGGGGAGATAGTTCACCCCTCCACTTT. The encoded protein is CASSSKDRGDSSPLHF.

The J gene is TRBJ1-1, the V gene TRBV20-1; D is unclear. CDR3 length equals 11 residues. Per the germline V gene, CDR1 is DFQATT and CDR2 is SNEGSKA (reference sequence). V lost 6 bases and J lost 1, with 6 bases in between. The CDR3 region is CSARWNTEAFF. The CDR3 DNA follows: TGCAGTGCGCGGTGGAACACTGAAGCTTTCTTT.

V usage is TRBV24-1 and J usage is TRBJ1-5; no clear D. Germline CDR1 reads KGHDR; CDR2 reads SFDVKD. V was trimmed by 3 bases and J by 3 bases, leaving 11 bases between them. CDR3 size: 15 residues. CDR3 sequence: CATSDLRHVNQPQHF. As DNA, the CDR3 is TGTGCCACCAGTGATCTGAGACACGTCAATCAGCCCCAGCATTTT.

This chain uses TRBV19 with TRBJ1-5; 7 nucleotides align to TRBD1. The CDR3 is 15 amino acids. The V gene's germline CDR1 is LNHDA and CDR2 SQIVND (reference sequence). Trimming at V came to 8 bases and at J to 4 bases, leaving 11 bases not matched to a gene. The CDR3 is CASSPRNRGNQPQHF. CDR3 nucleotides: TGTGCCAGTTCCCCCCGAAACAGGGGTAATCAGCCCCAGCATTTT.

This clone showed up just a few times. The chain employs TRBV2 and TRBJ2-5, with D tentatively TRBD2 (7 bases). V was trimmed by 0 bases and J by 2 bases, leaving 10 bases between them. This CDR3 comprises 15 residues. Per germline, CDR1 SNHLY and CDR2 FYNNEI. The CDR3 loop reads CASSEAGGQQETQYF. In nucleotides, the CDR3 is TGTGCCAGCAGTGAAGCGGGGGGGCAACAAGAGACCCAGTACTTC.

This clone has just a few counts. The chain links TRBV19 to TRBJ1-5; TRBD1 matches at 8 bases. CDR1 and CDR2 (germline): LNHDA, SQIVND (reference sequence). The CDR3 is made up of 15 amino acids. V gave up 2 bases and J gave up 5 bases; unmatched junction bases: 5. CDR3 amino acids: CASSITGGPYQPQHF. The CDR3 bases are TGTGCCAGTAGTATAACAGGGGGTCCATATCAGCCCCAGCATTTT.

The V gene is TRBV24-1, the J gene TRBJ2-1; TRBD1 aligns across 7 bases. The CDR3 loop spans 16 amino acids. Germline V gives CDR1 KGHDR, CDR2 SFDVKD. V shed 3 bases, J shed 2 bases, and the junction held 6 bases outside the gene matches. CDR3 nucleotides: TGTGCCACCAGTGATGACCAAGGGGGCGCCTACAATGAGCAGTTCTTC. This gives the protein CATSDDQGGAYNEQFF.

This chain links TRBV20-1 with TRBJ2-5, with D unclear. Trimming removed 3 bases at V and 2 bases at J, with 10 bases between. The CDR3 runs 13 residues. CDR1 is DFQATT and CDR2 is SNEGSKA in the germline V gene (reference sequence). The CDR3 nucleotides are TGCAGTGCTAGTGCAGAAGATCAAGAGACCCAGTACTTC. This gives the protein CSASAEDQETQYF.

The V and J genes are TRBV5-1 and TRBJ2-6; D is possibly TRBD1 (6 bases). The CDR3 is 16 amino acids. Germline values: CDR1 SGHRS, CDR2 YFSETQ. The V and J ends lost 2 bases and 2 bases respectively, with 11 bases between them. This CDR3 is CASSFYSGAGANVLTF. CDR3 DNA: TGCGCCAGCAGCTTTTATTCAGGGGCTGGGGCCAACGTCCTGACTTTC.

This chain links TRBV5-4 with TRBJ1-2; a weak D match, TRBD1 (6 bases). From germline, CDR1 is SGHNT and CDR2 YYREEE (reference sequence). V lost 0 bases and J 9 bases, leaving 12 bases between the germline ends. CDR3 length: 13 amino acids. The CDR3 DNA is TGTGCCAGCAGCTTGGTAGGGGGTAGTAGCTACACCTTC. This encodes CASSLVGGSSYTF.

The V and J genes are TRBV18 and TRBJ1-2; 7 bases map to TRBD1. In germline, CDR1 is KGHSH, CDR2 LQKENI. J lost 2 bases, V lost 4 bases, and 7 bases had no gene match. CDR3 size: 15 residues. The CDR3: CASSLGQADNYGYTF. CDR3 coding DNA: TGTGCCAGCTCACTCGGACAGGCCGACAACTATGGCTACACCTTC.

In nucleotides, the CDR3 is TGTGCCAGTAGTATACAAGGGAGCGGTCAGCCCCAGCATTTT. Residues: CASSIQGSGQPQHF. The gene calls are TRBV19 and TRBJ1-5, with D unresolved. CDR1 is LNHDA, CDR2 SQIVND, per germline (reference sequence). V shed 2 bases and J shed 6 bases, with 11 bases lying between them. The CDR3 extends over 14 amino acids. Full variable domain (outside the CDR3, taken from reference TRBV19 and TRBJ1-5): DGGITQSPKYLFRKEGQNVTLSCEQNLNHDAMYWYRQDPGQGLRLIYYSQIVNDFQKGDIAEGYSVSREKKESFPLTVTSAQKNPTAFYLCASSIQGSGQPQHFGDGTRLSIL.

The chain employs TRBV4-1 and TRBJ1-1; D unclear. V dropped 4 bases and J dropped 7 bases, with 10 bases sitting between them. The CDR3 totals 12 residues. From germline, CDR1 is MGHRA and CDR2 YSYEKL. The CDR3 bases are TGCGCCAGCAGCCCCCCAGGCATTGAAGCTTTCTTT. It specifies CASSPPGIEAFF.

The CDR3 reads CASSLGQGFYNEQFF. In nucleotides, the CDR3 is TGTGCCAGCAGCTTAGGCCAGGGCTTCTACAATGAGCAGTTCTTC. The V and J genes are TRBV7-9 and TRBJ2-1, with D possibly matching TRBD1 (5 bases). The CDR3 is 15 residues long. The germline V gene encodes CDR1 SEHNR and CDR2 FQNEAQ (reference sequence). V shed 1 base and J shed 3 bases, with 10 bases lying between them.